This entry lists 7 T cell receptor beta chains sequenced from one sample in a study of blood T cell repertoires in COVID-19. Some clones are missing from TCRdb's copy, which holds only in-frame ones; the method was immunoSEQ multiplex PCR. The sample contains about 83,000 clones, around nine tenths of which appear only once. The sequenced sample consisted of peripheral blood. These receptors came from an elderly man with active or convalescent COVID-19.

The rearrangement links TRBV7-9 to TRBJ1-1, with D tentatively TRBD1 (6 bases). V lost 3 bases and J lost 3, with 11 bases in between. CDR1 and CDR2 (germline): SEHNR, FQNEAQ (reference sequence). CDR3 length: 14 amino acids. The CDR3 coding sequence is TGTGCCAGCAGCTTCAACAGGGCGGACACTGAAGCTTTCTTT. Its translation: CASSFNRADTEAFF. The variable domain in full, with the rest retrieved from reference TRBV7-9 and TRBJ1-1, is DTGVSQNPRHKITKRGQNVTFRCDPISEHNRLYWYRQTLGQGPEFLTYFQNEAQLEKSRLLSDRFSAERPKGSFSTLEIQRTEQGDSAMYLCASSFNRADTEAFFGQGTRLTVV.

The rearrangement uses TRBV18 and TRBJ1-5, with D possibly matching TRBD1 (5 bases). V dropped 6 bases and J dropped 6 bases, with 12 bases sitting between them. This CDR3 comprises 13 residues. The germline V gene has CDR1 KGHSH and CDR2 LQKENI. CDR3 nucleotide sequence: TGTGCCAGCTCGGACATGGGGGGTCAGCCCCAGCATTTT. Translating it yields CASSDMGGQPQHF.

The count of this clone is one. The chain couples TRBV18 to TRBJ1-5; unclear D gene. CDR3 size: 14 residues. Trimming removed 3 bases from V and 2 bases from J, with 8 bases in between. Germline V lookup: CDR1 KGHSH, CDR2 LQKENI. The CDR3 protein is CASSPGSGNQPQHF. CDR3 DNA sequence: TGTGCCAGCTCACCTGGGAGCGGCAATCAGCCCCAGCATTTT. The full variable domain, rest sourced from reference TRBV18 and TRBJ1-5, is NAGVMQNPRHLVRRRGQEARLRCSPMKGHSHVYWYRQLPEEGLKFMVYLQKENIIDESGMPKERFSAEFPKEGPSILRIQQVVRGDSAAYFCASSPGSGNQPQHFGDGTRLSIL.

The chain recombines TRBV4-1 with TRBJ2-4; 7 bases line up with TRBD2. Germline V gene sequence: CDR1 MGHRA, CDR2 YSYEKL. This CDR3 comprises 14 residues. V dropped 3 bases and J dropped 6; count of bases not matched to a gene: 5. CDR3 sequence reads: CASSHSGRANIQYF. CDR3 DNA: TGCGCCAGCAGCCACTCTGGGAGGGCAAACATTCAGTACTTC.

The rearrangement joins TRBV5-1 to TRBJ1-2; D possibly corresponds to TRBD1 (5 bases). The CDR3 has 13 amino acids. From germline, CDR1 is SGHRS and CDR2 YFSETQ. The germline V and J ends were trimmed by 2 bases and 3 bases, with 8 bases remaining between them. CDR3 sequence: CASSFGGDYGYTF. The CDR3 DNA reads as TGCGCCAGCAGCTTCGGGGGTGACTATGGCTACACCTTC.

V is TRBV5-6 and J is TRBJ2-7, with 12 bases lining up with TRBD2. The CDR3 loop spans 15 amino acids. The germline gives CDR1 SGHDT, CDR2 YYEEEE. The V gene end was trimmed by 3 bases and the J gene end by 4 bases; junction bases not matched to a gene: 5. The CDR3 DNA reads TGTGCCAGCAGCTCCCCGACTAGCGGGGGATACGAGCAGTACGTC. It codes for CASSSPTSGGYEQYV.

This chain connects TRBV5-1 to TRBJ1-2, with D possibly matching TRBD1 (5 bases). CDR3 length: 14 residues. CDR1 is SGHRS, CDR2 YFSETQ, per germline. The germline V and J ends were trimmed by 0 bases and 0 bases, with 6 bases remaining between them. DNA for the CDR3: TGCGCCAGCAGCTTGGCACAGGCTAACTATGGCTACACCTTC. Encoded protein: CASSLAQANYGYTF.